This T cell receptor (beta chain) was retrieved from a study of T cells in Graves' hyperthyroidism and ophthalmopathy. RNA transcripts gave rise to amplified TCR beta CDR3 regions. First-round RT-PCR of the TCR CDR3 relied on the HTBI primer set. TCRdb called the multiplex PCR reads again in MiXCR, with one record for every CDR3 protein. The sample records about 380,000 distinct CDR3 sequences, around 14% being singletons. This CDR3 has 13 residues. Per the germline V gene, CDR1 is MNHEY and CDR2 is SMNVEV (reference sequence). Germline trimming cut 6 bases from V and 6 bases from J; bases unmatched to any gene: 4.

This chain joins TRBV27 and TRBJ2-7, with 11 bases matching TRBD2. The sequence was obtained from a woman aged 60 to 75 with Graves' hyperthyroidism. Sample: blood. This CDR3 is CASRDSGRAEQYF. The CDR3 coding sequence is TGTGCCAGCAGAGATAGCGGGAGGGCCGAGCAGTACTTC.